These 30 T cell receptor beta chains came from one sample sequenced in a study of cytomegalovirus exposure and HLA in healthy donors. A multiplex PCR was run with 60 Vbeta primers and 13 Jbeta primers. Generated by immunoSEQ multiplex PCR, the TCRdb table keeps only in-frame clones and is missing some. The sample lists some 110,000 clones, roughly 74% occurring once. The sample was PBMCs. All receptors come from a woman in her forties or fifties in good health and CMV-seropositive.

This chain links TRBV7-9 with TRBJ1-2; D gene ambiguous. Germline V lookup: CDR1 SEHNR, CDR2 FQNEAQ (reference sequence). CDR3 length: 16 amino acids. With 1 base removed from V and 0 bases from J, the gap between germline ends came to 12 bases. The CDR3 sequence: CASSLGFSEANYGYTF. CDR3 nucleotide sequence: TGTGCCAGCAGCTTAGGTTTCTCAGAAGCTAACTATGGCTACACCTTC. The complete variable domain, with remaining parts taken from reference TRBV7-9 and TRBJ1-2, reads DTGVSQNPRHKITKRGQNVTFRCDPISEHNRLYWYRQTLGQGPEFLTYFQNEAQLEKSRLLSDRFSAERPKGSFSTLEIQRTEQGDSAMYLCASSLGFSEANYGYTFGSGTRLTVV.

The chain carries TRBV14 and TRBJ2-3, with D possibly TRBD2 on 6 matching bases. The germline V and J ends were trimmed by 3 bases and 0 bases, with 16 bases remaining between them. The CDR3 is 17 residues long. The germline V gene encodes CDR1 SGHDN and CDR2 FVKESK. The CDR3: CASSHPSPGTSTDTQYF. The CDR3 DNA sequence: TGTGCCAGCAGCCATCCCTCTCCGGGGACTAGCACAGATACGCAGTATTTT.

This clone showed up just a few times. V gene TRBV2 combines with J gene TRBJ2-3; no reliable D call. The CDR3 consists of 13 residues. Germline-derived CDR1 and CDR2 are SNHLY and FYNNEI. The germline V and J ends were trimmed by 7 bases and 11 bases, with 19 bases remaining between them. CDR3: CASTWNSQVVQYF. The CDR3 DNA reads TGTGCCAGCACTTGGAACTCCCAGGTAGTGCAGTATTTT.

The chain recombines TRBV4-1 with TRBJ1-6; the match to TRBD1 covers 9 bases. Germline CDR1 reads MGHRA; CDR2 reads YSYEKL. The CDR3 loop spans 19 amino acids. Trimming at V came to 0 bases and at J to 6 bases, leaving 12 bases not matched to a gene. In DNA, the CDR3 is TGCGCCAGCAGCCAAGAACCGACAACAGGGGGCTGGCGTAATTCACCCCTCCACTTT. The encoded protein is CASSQEPTTGGWRNSPLHF.

The chain joins TRBV7-9 to TRBJ2-1; D possibly corresponds to TRBD1 (5 bases). Germline V gene sequence: CDR1 SEHNR, CDR2 FQNEAQ (reference sequence). Trimming took off 3 bases at V and 7 bases at J, with 13 bases between the two ends. The CDR3 length is 14 residues. CDR3 bases: TGTGCCAGCAGCTTGGGGTTCAGGGAAAATGAGCAGTTCTTC. It specifies CASSLGFRENEQFF.

The rearrangement uses TRBV19 and TRBJ1-1; no clear D. Germline V gene lookup returns CDR1 LNHDA and CDR2 SQIVND (reference sequence). There are 13 residues in the CDR3. Trimming cost V 0 bases and J 3 bases, with 5 bases left between them. The CDR3 DNA follows: TGTGCCAGTAGTATAGACCGAGACACTGAAGCTTTCTTT. Translating gives CASSIDRDTEAFF.

The chain joins TRBV28 to TRBJ2-1; a weak D match, TRBD2 (7 bases). The V gene lost 1 base and the J gene lost 0 bases, with 16 bases spanning the gap. CDR1 is MDHEN, CDR2 SYDVKM, per germline. The length of the CDR3 is 18 residues. The CDR3 DNA follows: TGTGCCAGCAGTTTATACCACTTCCGGGGGGCCTCCTACAATGAGCAGTTCTTC. Translated, it gives CASSLYHFRGASYNEQFF.

The chain employs TRBV4-3 and TRBJ1-3, with a possible D match to TRBD1 (5 bases). V was clipped by 0 bases and J by 4 bases, with 7 bases between them. The CDR3 extends over 14 amino acids. Germline V lookup: CDR1 LGHNA, CDR2 YSLEER. CDR3 sequence: CASSQDQGGNTIYF. The CDR3 DNA is TGCGCCAGCAGCCAAGACCAGGGCGGAAACACCATATATTTT.

J is TRBJ2-5 and V is TRBV5-1; TRBD1 might be the D (5 bases). Deletions cut 0 bases from V and 5 bases from J, with 17 bases between. Looked up from germline, CDR1 is SGHRS and CDR2 is YFSETQ. The CDR3 length is 16 residues. The CDR3 reads CASSLEIQGLEETQYF. CDR3 coding DNA: TGCGCCAGCAGCTTGGAGATTCAGGGTCTCGAGGAGACCCAGTACTTC.

The CDR3 DNA reads as TGTGCCAGCAGTGTGGGTGGGAGAGGGAGCTCCTACAATGAGCAGTTCTTC. This encodes CASSVGGRGSSYNEQFF. This rearrangement joins TRBV6-4 to TRBJ2-1; possibly TRBD2 for D (5 bases). Trimming pared 4 bases from V and 0 bases from J, leaving 16 bases between. The V gene's germline CDR1 is MRHNA and CDR2 SNTAGT. The CDR3 sequence is 17 residues long.

This rearrangement joins TRBV27 to TRBJ2-1; D not certain. Trimming stripped 2 bases from V and 9 bases from J, with 5 bases between. The CDR3 loop spans 11 amino acids. Germline V gene data show CDR1 as MNHEY and CDR2 as SMNVEV (reference sequence). This CDR3 is CASSLRGEQFF. The CDR3 coding sequence is TGTGCCAGCAGTTTACGCGGTGAGCAGTTCTTC.

The chain has TRBV19 and TRBJ2-1, with 9 nucleotides matching TRBD2. The germline CDR1 and CDR2 sequences are LNHDA and SQIVND (reference sequence). After removal of 1 base from V and 3 bases from J, the junction contained 7 bases not matched to a gene. This CDR3 spans 17 amino acids. The CDR3: CASSIVGGGALYNEQFF. The CDR3, as DNA: TGTGCCAGTAGTATAGTAGGCGGGGGGGCCCTCTACAATGAGCAGTTCTTC.

This sequence joins TRBV6-5 and TRBJ2-5; a weak D match, TRBD2 (5 bases). CDR3 length: 12 residues. Trimming removed 0 bases at V and 11 bases at J, with 10 bases between. The germline V gene encodes CDR1 MNHEY and CDR2 SVGAGI. The CDR3 loop reads CASSYSGWEQYF. CDR3 sequence (DNA): TGTGCCAGCAGTTACTCGGGCTGGGAGCAGTACTTC.

This clone was seen more than once but under ten times. This rearrangement joins TRBV7-9 to TRBJ2-5, with 13 positions matching TRBD2. This CDR3 has 16 residues. V lost 5 bases, J lost 5 bases, and 8 bases stayed unmatched. Per the germline V gene, CDR1 is SEHNR and CDR2 is FQNEAQ (reference sequence). The CDR3 coding sequence is TGTGCCAGCAGCCCAACTACTAGCGGGGGGGCGGAGACCCAGTACTTC. Its translation: CASSPTTSGGAETQYF.

The V gene is TRBV5-4, the J gene TRBJ1-1, with 8 bases aligning to TRBD1. Germline V gives CDR1 SGHNT, CDR2 YYREEE (reference sequence). The CDR3 contains 15 residues. V was pared by 2 bases and J by 0 bases, with 3 bases of the junction left unmatched. The CDR3 DNA is TGTGCCAGCAGCTTTGGGGACAGGATGAACACTGAAGCTTTCTTT. The encoded protein is CASSFGDRMNTEAFF.

V gene TRBV9 combines with J gene TRBJ1-3, with TRBD1 matching 7 bases. Germline-derived CDR1 and CDR2 are SGDLS and YYNGEE. The CDR3 runs to 13 residues. J lost 7 bases, V lost 3 bases, and 4 bases had no gene match. The DNA for the CDR3 is TGTGCCAGCAGCGGATTACAGGGGAACACCATATATTTT. Translating it yields CASSGLQGNTIYF. Combining the CDR3 with reference TRBV9 and TRBJ1-3 gives the whole variable domain DSGVTQTPKHLITATGQRVTLRCSPRSGDLSVYWYQQSLDQGLQFLIQYYNGEERAKGNILERFSAQQFPDLHSELNLSSLELGDSALYFCASSGLQGNTIYFGEGSWLTVV.

The rearrangement joins TRBV6-6 to TRBJ1-3, with D hard to call. CDR3 length equals 12 residues. The germline CDR1 and CDR2 sequences are MNHNY and SVGAGI (reference sequence). Trimming cost V 7 bases and J 4 bases, with 8 bases left between them. CDR3 region: CASKESGNTIYF. The CDR3 DNA follows: TGTGCCAGCAAGGAGAGCGGAAACACCATATATTTT.

V gene TRBV5-6 combines with J gene TRBJ2-5; 12 positions agree with TRBD1. The J call is uncertain, as TRBJ2-7 better fits the DNA end. Germline-derived CDR1 and CDR2 are SGHDT and YYEEEE. This CDR3 contains 14 residues. CDR3 sequence (DNA): TGTGCCAGCAGCTATGGGACAGGGGGCGCCGAGCAGTACTTC. Amino acid sequence: CASSYGTGGAEQYF.

V gene TRBV5-5 combines with J gene TRBJ2-3; D may be TRBD2 (5 bases). Trimming removed 5 bases from V and 0 bases from J, with 13 bases in between. CDR1 is SGHKS and CDR2 is YYEKEE in the germline V gene (reference sequence). The CDR3 runs to 15 residues. The CDR3 loop is CASRLEGSSTDTQYF. The CDR3, as DNA: TGTGCCAGCAGGCTCGAGGGATCTAGCACAGATACGCAGTATTTT. Full variable domain (remainder filled in from reference TRBV5-5 and TRBJ2-3): DAGVTQSPTHLIKTRGQQVTLRCSPISGHKSVSWYQQVLGQGPQFIFQYYEKEERGRGNFPDRFSARQFPNYSSELNVNALLLGDSALYLCASRLEGSSTDTQYFGPGTRLTVL.

The gene calls are TRBV5-6 and TRBJ2-5; 9 bases are a match to TRBD2. V shed 0 bases, J shed 3 bases, and the junction held 9 bases outside the gene matches. The CDR3 contains 17 residues. The germline gives CDR1 SGHDT, CDR2 YYEEEE. CDR3 in DNA: TGTGCCAGCAGCTTGGACAGGGCTAGCGGGGCGAAAGAGACCCAGTACTTC. It yields the protein CASSLDRASGAKETQYF.

A few counts support this clone. This chain connects TRBV7-8 to TRBJ1-3; no clear D gene. The CDR3 contains 15 residues. Germline lookup yields CDR1 SGHVS and CDR2 FQNEAQ. V was trimmed by 1 base and J by 4 bases, leaving 11 bases between them. The CDR3 is CASSLVTAGGNTIYF. The CDR3 DNA sequence: TGTGCCAGCAGCTTAGTAACGGCGGGAGGAAACACCATATATTTT.

The V call is TRBV10-2, the J call TRBJ1-5; no clear D gene. V was pared by 2 bases and J by 4 bases, with 6 bases between. Germline CDR1 reads WSHSY; CDR2 reads SAAADI. The CDR3 consists of 13 residues. The CDR3 loop is CASSEGRNQPQHF. The DNA of the CDR3 is TGCGCCAGCAGTGAGGGCAGAAATCAGCCCCAGCATTTT.

V usage is TRBV10-3 and J usage is TRBJ2-7; the D gene is possibly TRBD1 (6 bases). The CDR3 loop spans 15 amino acids. Trimming pared 5 bases from V and 3 bases from J, leaving 17 bases between. Germline CDR1 ENHRY, CDR2 SYGVKD. The CDR3 DNA reads as TGTGCCATCAGTACAGGGCCCACCGACGTCTACGAGCAGTACTTC. It codes for CAISTGPTDVYEQYF.

The CDR3 bases are TGTGCCAGCAGCCAACCGGGACAGGGTTCGGGGAAACTGTTTTTT. Its translation: CASSQPGQGSGKLFF. The J gene is TRBJ1-4, the V gene TRBV7-9; 9 bases line up with TRBD1. Germline loops: CDR1 SEHNR, CDR2 FQNEAQ (reference sequence). This CDR3 has 15 residues. V trimming: 5 bases; J trimming: 11 bases; junction bases outside the gene matches: 12.

The V gene is TRBV18, the J gene TRBJ1-3; no firm D call. This CDR3 has 13 amino acids. Trimming stripped 3 bases from V and 8 bases from J, with 11 bases between. Germline V gene data show CDR1 as KGHSH and CDR2 as LQKENI. CDR3 in amino acids: CASSPRERDTIYF. The CDR3 DNA reads as TGTGCCAGCTCACCGCGAGAGAGGGACACCATATATTTT. Complete variable domain (other parts from reference TRBV18 and TRBJ1-3): NAGVMQNPRHLVRRRGQEARLRCSPMKGHSHVYWYRQLPEEGLKFMVYLQKENIIDESGMPKERFSAEFPKEGPSILRIQQVVRGDSAAYFCASSPRERDTIYFGEGSWLTVV.

The chain employs TRBV5-1 and TRBJ1-1; TRBD1 matches at 11 bases. Germline V gives CDR1 SGHRS, CDR2 YFSETQ. There are 18 residues in the CDR3. Trimming removed 0 bases from V and 0 bases from J; junction bases left unmatched: 7. CDR3: CASSLVGQGEFMNTEAFF. The DNA for the CDR3 is TGCGCCAGCAGCTTGGTGGGACAGGGGGAATTTATGAACACTGAAGCTTTCTTT.

This clone was found a few times. J is TRBJ2-3 and V is TRBV7-7, with 9 bases identical to TRBD1. V was clipped by 4 bases and J by 3 bases; unmatched bases: 8. This CDR3 has 16 residues. From germline, CDR1 is SSHAT and CDR2 FNYEAQ (reference sequence). In DNA, the CDR3 is TGTGCCAGCAGCTACGGGACAGGGAGTGGGACAGATACGCAGTATTTT. This sequence encodes CASSYGTGSGTDTQYF.

This clone has just one count. CDR3 DNA sequence: TGCGCCAGCAGCAGGAGGACAGGGGGCGCGGTGAACACTGAAGCTTTCTTT. It is translated as CASSRRTGGAVNTEAFF. The chain links TRBV5-1 to TRBJ1-1, with 11 bases matching TRBD1. The CDR3 spans 17 residues. The V gene end was trimmed by 4 bases and the J gene end by 0 bases; junction bases not matched to a gene: 8. Germline assignment: CDR1 SGHRS and CDR2 YFSETQ. The full variable domain, with the rest looked up from reference TRBV5-1 and TRBJ1-1, is KAGVTQTPRYLIKTRGQQVTLSCSPISGHRSVSWYQQTPGQGLQFLFEYFSETQRNKGNFPGRFSGRQFSNSRSEMNVSTLELGDSALYLCASSRRTGGAVNTEAFFGQGTRLTVV.

This clone is a singleton in its sample. J is TRBJ1-6 and V is TRBV9; possibly TRBD1 for D (6 bases). The CDR3 is made up of 15 amino acids. Trimming took 0 bases from V and 6 from J, leaving 10 bases between them. Germline V lookup: CDR1 SGDLS, CDR2 YYNGEE. CDR3 region: CASSVDGTLNSPLHF. The CDR3 nucleotides read TGTGCCAGCAGCGTAGATGGGACACTTAATTCACCCCTCCACTTT. Filled out from reference TRBV9 and TRBJ1-6, the complete variable domain reads DSGVTQTPKHLITATGQRVTLRCSPRSGDLSVYWYQQSLDQGLQFLIQYYNGEERAKGNILERFSAQQFPDLHSELNLSSLELGDSALYFCASSVDGTLNSPLHFGNGTRLTVT.

CDR3 bases: TGTGCCAGCAGTTCCGGGACTAGCGGGGTCACAGATACGCAGTATTTT. Translation gives CASSSGTSGVTDTQYF. The chain links TRBV6-6 to TRBJ2-3; 13 bases match TRBD2. V lost 4 bases and J lost 2; bases outside the gene matches: 3. CDR3 length: 16 amino acids. Germline CDR1 is MNHNY and CDR2 is SVGAGI (reference sequence).